This is a list of T cell receptor beta chains from one sample in a study of cytomegalovirus exposure and HLA in healthy donors. Generated by immunoSEQ multiplex PCR, the TCRdb table keeps only in-frame clones and is missing some. The profile shows roughly 120,000 clones, roughly 77% of them singletons. The sample comprised PBMCs. These receptors all come from a man aged 50 or older in good health and CMV-seropositive. The CDR3 runs from the conserved cysteine through the conserved F or W. A D gene is named only where the DNA matches it firmly. Rows may omit the clone size; those that give it use once, few, many or a size class.

V	J	size	D	DNA	CDR3
TRBV5-1	TRBJ2-1	NA	TRBD2	TGCGCCAGCAGCTTGGAGATTAGCGGGGGGGCCGGAAATGAGCAGTTCTTC	CASSLEISGGAGNEQFF
TRBV27	TRBJ2-7	few	TRBD1	TGTGCCAGCAGTCTACGGACAGGGGGTTACGAGCAGTACTTC	CASSLRTGGYEQYF
TRBV5-1	TRBJ2-1	NA	NA	TGCGCCAGCAGCTTGGCCCTAGGACTGGCCTACAATGAGCAGTTCTTC	CASSLALGLAYNEQFF
TRBV7-3	TRBJ2-1	NA	TRBD2	TGTGCCAGCAGCCCTCCTCCGGGGGGGAATGTCAATGAGCAGTTCTTC	CASSPPPGGNVNEQFF
TRBV2	TRBJ2-7	few	TRBD1	TGTGCCAGCGGTTCGGGACAGGGGATCTCCTACGAGCAGTACTTC	CASGSGQGISYEQYF
TRBV5-1	TRBJ2-1	once	NA	TGCGCCAGCAGCCAGACGGGAGTCGACCCAGCGCAGTTCTTC	CASSQTGVDPAQFF
TRBV9	TRBJ2-2	NA	NA	TGTGCCAGCAGCCATAGACGGGGGAAAGGGGCCGGGGAGCTGTTTTTT	CASSHRRGKGAGELFF
TRBV29-1	TRBJ1-3	NA	NA	TGCAGCGTTGGGGACACTAACTCTGGAAACACCATATATTTT	CSVGDTNSGNTIYF
TRBV10-3	TRBJ2-7	few	TRBD1	TGTGCCATCAGTCCGGGGACAGGGCTCTACGAGCAGTACTTC	CAISPGTGLYEQYF
TRBV30	TRBJ2-2	NA	TRBD2	TGTGCCTGGATAGGACTAGCGGGAGGGCCGGACACCGGGGAGCTGTTTTTT	CAWIGLAGGPDTGELFF
TRBV7-9	TRBJ2-1	few	NA	TGTGCCAGCAGCGAAACCGCCCGCGGGCGTACGAATGAGCAGTTCTTC	CASSETARGRTNEQFF
TRBV28	TRBJ2-7	NA	TRBD2	TGTGCCAGCAGTTTCGCCCCGGCAGGGAGGGCCGAGCAGTACTTC	CASSFAPAGRAEQYF
TRBV6-1	TRBJ2-1	NA	NA	TGTGCCGTAAGCCCCCTACAGGGCCCCTACAATGAGCAGTTCTTC	CAVSPLQGPYNEQFF
TRBV5-1	TRBJ2-5	NA	NA	TGCGCCAGCAGCTTGGCCCTTGCGGGATCGGTGCAAGAGACCCAGTACTTC	CASSLALAGSVQETQYF
TRBV7-9	TRBJ2-2	NA	TRBD2	TGTGCCAGCAGCTCCCTCCGTAGCGGGAGGGACACCGGGGAGCTGTTTTTT	CASSSLRSGRDTGELFF
TRBV7-9	TRBJ2-3	NA	TRBD2	TGTGCCAGCAGCCCTCGACTAGCGGGGGGCACAGATACGCAGTATTTT	CASSPRLAGGTDTQYF
TRBV30	TRBJ1-4	NA	TRBD1	TGTGCCTGGATCAGAGGGGGCACTAATGAAAAACTGTTTTTT	CAWIRGGTNEKLFF
TRBV29-1	TRBJ2-7	NA	TRBD2	TGCAGCGTTGTGGGACTAGCGGGGGCTCTGAACGCCTACGAGCAGTACTTC	CSVVGLAGALNAYEQYF
TRBV6-1	TRBJ2-3	NA	NA	TGTGCCAGCAGTGAAATGGGCCAGAAGTATACAGATACGCAGTATTTT	CASSEMGQKYTDTQYF
TRBV5-1	TRBJ2-1	NA	TRBD2	TGCGCCAGCAGCAAAACCGGGACTAATAACAATGAGCAGTTCTTC	CASSKTGTNNNEQFF
TRBV7-6	TRBJ1-6	few	TRBD1	TGTGCCAGCAGCCCCCTTTTCGGGACAGGGTTCTCCTATAATTCCCCCCTCCACTTT	CASSPLFGTGFSYNSPLHF
TRBV10-2	TRBJ2-7	NA	NA	TGCGCCAGCAGAAGCCTCATCTACGAGCAGTACTTC	CASRSLIYEQYF
TRBV10-3	TRBJ1-2	few	TRBD1	TGTGCCATCAGTGGTGATACAGGGGGCCTCTATGGCTACACCTTC	CAISGDTGGLYGYTF
TRBV19	TRBJ2-5	NA	TRBD1	TGTGCCAGTAGTACACCGGGACAGGGGGCAGAGACCCAGTACTTC	CASSTPGQGAETQYF
TRBV27	TRBJ1-6	NA	NA	TGTGCCAGCAGTTTTACGACTCGGCAGGGTAATTCACCCCTCCACTTT	CASSFTTRQGNSPLHF
TRBV5-5	TRBJ1-4	NA	NA	TGTGCCAGCTGGGACATTAATGAAAAACTGTTTTTT	CASWDINEKLFF
TRBV5-1	TRBJ1-1	NA	NA	TGCGCCAGCAGCTTGGAACAGGGAAACACTGAAGCTTTCTTT	CASSLEQGNTEAFF
TRBV6-6	TRBJ1-1	NA	NA	TGTGCCAGCAGTTACTCGGCGGGTACGGGCACTGAAGCTTTCTTT	CASSYSAGTGTEAFF
TRBV6-5	TRBJ2-5	NA	NA	TGTGCCAGCAGTTACACCAGGGGTGGCGAGACCCAGTACTTC	CASSYTRGGETQYF
TRBV12-5	TRBJ2-5	NA	TRBD1	TGTGCTAGTGCCATCGGACAGGGGGAGCAGTACTTC	CASAIGQGEQYF
TRBV9	TRBJ2-1	NA	NA	TGTGCCAGCAGCCCCCGGGTAGAGACCACCCTTCGGGAGCAGTTCTTC	CASSPRVETTLREQFF
TRBV15	TRBJ1-5	NA	NA	TGTGCCACCAGCAGAGAGGGAGGGAATCAGCCCCAGCATTTT	CATSREGGNQPQHF
TRBV7-6	TRBJ2-5	NA	NA	TGTGCCAGCAGCTTGGACACCAGACAAGAGACCCAGTACTTC	CASSLDTRQETQYF
TRBV4-1	TRBJ1-5	NA	NA	TGCGCCAGCAGCCAAGATCTCCGGGGACAGCCCCAGCATTTT	CASSQDLRGQPQHF
TRBV7-2	TRBJ1-2	NA	NA	TGTGCCAGCAGCTCTATGGACAGTTCCTATGGCTACACCTTC	CASSSMDSSYGYTF
TRBV11-2	TRBJ2-7	NA	NA	TGTGCCAGCAGCTCCACTTGGAGGGGCGAGCAGTACTTC	CASSSTWRGEQYF
TRBV4-2	TRBJ1-4	few	TRBD1	TGTGCCAGCAGCCAATCGGACAGGGTTGAAAAACTGTTTTTT	CASSQSDRVEKLFF
TRBV9	TRBJ1-1	few	TRBD1	TGTGCCAGCAGCTCGCGACAGGGGGCGCAGGCTTTCTTT	CASSSRQGAQAFF
TRBV7-9	TRBJ2-5	NA	NA	TGTGCCAGCAGCTTAGGACAGTTCTTGGAGACCCAGTACTTC	CASSLGQFLETQYF
TRBV6-1	TRBJ1-5	NA	NA	TGTGCCAGCAGTCATAATCAGCCCCAGCATTTT	CASSHNQPQHF
TRBV10-2	TRBJ2-7	NA	NA	TGCGCCAGCAGTGGTGACAGATTCTACGAGCAGTACTTC	CASSGDRFYEQYF
TRBV2	TRBJ2-3	once	TRBD2	TGTGCCAGCAGTCCGGGGGCGGGAGGGCCAAGAGATACGCAGTATTTT	CASSPGAGGPRDTQYF
TRBV5-4	TRBJ2-7	NA	TRBD2	TGTGCCAGCAGCTTCTTGGGGGGGGCCTACGAGCAGTACTTC	CASSFLGGAYEQYF
TRBV5-1	TRBJ2-3	NA	TRBD1	TGCGCCAGCAGCCCCGGACAGGGAGACTTGGATACGCAGTATTTT	CASSPGQGDLDTQYF
TRBV29-1	TRBJ1-2	NA	TRBD1	TGCAGCGTTGAAGATACGGGACGGACAGGGTACTGTGGCTACACCTTC	CSVEDTGRTGYCGYTF
TRBV28	TRBJ1-5	NA	NA	TGTGCCAGCAATTCGAGAGGACAACGGCAGCCCCAGCATTTT	CASNSRGQRQPQHF
TRBV19	TRBJ1-2	NA	NA	TGTGCCAGTAGCGGCCAAAAGGGGTTATATAACTATGGCTACACCTTC	CASSGQKGLYNYGYTF
TRBV5-4	TRBJ2-3	NA	TRBD2	TGTGCCAGCAGAGCGGGGGGCGGGGCAGATACGCAGTATTTT	CASRAGGGADTQYF
TRBV7-8	TRBJ1-6	NA	TRBD1	TGTGCCAGCAGCTTGAAGACAGGGAATTCACCCCTCCACTTT	CASSLKTGNSPLHF
TRBV27	TRBJ1-2	NA	TRBD1	TGTGCCAGCAGTTCCTACCGACAGGGATTTGGCTACACCTTC	CASSSYRQGFGYTF
TRBV5-4	TRBJ1-6	few	TRBD1	TGTGCCGGGACGACAGGGAATTCACCCCTCCACTTT	CAGTTGNSPLHF